This T cell receptor (beta chain) was retrieved from a study of T-cell reconstitution after alpha-beta-depleted transplantation in children. Study-wide findings and caveats: Reportedly, roughly two months post-transplant, alpha-beta T cells arose from several hundred expanded graft clones.

Unique molecular identifiers were incorporated into the prepared TCRbeta library. TCRdb ran MiXCR on the PCR reads and lists one entry per CDR3 protein. The sample includes hundreds of thousands of distinct CDR3 sequences, over 9.5% of them seen just once. The length of the CDR3 is 17 residues. V gave up 3 bases and J gave up 0 bases; unmatched junction bases: 8. Germline lookup yields CDR1 SGHTA and CDR2 FQGNSA. This clonotype came up many times. The antigen remains undetermined. The material was PBMCs, obtained before TCRalphabeta/CD19-depleted stem cell transplant. The chain recombines TRBV7-2 with TRBJ2-1, with TRBD2 matching over 7 bases. The receptor was derived from a child younger than 10 with inherited bone marrow failure, due to receive a stem cell transplant. CDR3 sequence reads: CASSFPSGQSSYNEQFF. CDR3 sequence (DNA): TGTGCCAGCAGCTTCCCTAGCGGCCAATCCTCCTACAATGAGCAGTTCTTC.